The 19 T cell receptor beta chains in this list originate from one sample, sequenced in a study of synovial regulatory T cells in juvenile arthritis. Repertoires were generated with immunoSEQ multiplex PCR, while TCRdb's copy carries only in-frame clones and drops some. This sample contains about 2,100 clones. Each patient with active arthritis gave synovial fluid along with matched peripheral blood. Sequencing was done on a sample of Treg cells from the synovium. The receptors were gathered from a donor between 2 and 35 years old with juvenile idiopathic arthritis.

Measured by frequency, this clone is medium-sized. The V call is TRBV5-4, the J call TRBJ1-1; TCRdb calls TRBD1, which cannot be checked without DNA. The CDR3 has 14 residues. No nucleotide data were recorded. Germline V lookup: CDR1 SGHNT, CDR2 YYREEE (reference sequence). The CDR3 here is CASSSSRGRTEAFF.

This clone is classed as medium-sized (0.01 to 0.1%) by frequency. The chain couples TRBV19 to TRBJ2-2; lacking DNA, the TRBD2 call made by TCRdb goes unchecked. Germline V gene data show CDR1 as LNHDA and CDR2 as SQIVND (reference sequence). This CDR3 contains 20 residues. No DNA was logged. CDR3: CASSPWSFGLAGVNTGELFF.

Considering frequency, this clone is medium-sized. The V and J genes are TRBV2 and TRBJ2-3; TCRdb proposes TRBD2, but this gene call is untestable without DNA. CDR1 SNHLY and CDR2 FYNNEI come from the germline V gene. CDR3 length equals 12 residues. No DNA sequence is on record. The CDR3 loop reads CASSDLADTQYF.

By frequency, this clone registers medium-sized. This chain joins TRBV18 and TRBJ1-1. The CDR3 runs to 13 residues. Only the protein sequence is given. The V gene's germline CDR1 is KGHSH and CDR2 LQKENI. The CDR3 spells CASSPPGTTEAFF.

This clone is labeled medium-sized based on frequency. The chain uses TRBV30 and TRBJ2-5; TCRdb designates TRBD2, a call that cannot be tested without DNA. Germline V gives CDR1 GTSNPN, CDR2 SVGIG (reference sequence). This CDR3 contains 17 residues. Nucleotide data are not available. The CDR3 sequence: CAWNVGLATRPQETQYF.

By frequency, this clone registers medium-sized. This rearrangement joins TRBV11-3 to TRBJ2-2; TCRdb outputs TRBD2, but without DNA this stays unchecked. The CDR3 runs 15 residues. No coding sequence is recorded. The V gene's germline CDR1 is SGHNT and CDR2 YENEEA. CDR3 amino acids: CASSPRGIPPGELFF.

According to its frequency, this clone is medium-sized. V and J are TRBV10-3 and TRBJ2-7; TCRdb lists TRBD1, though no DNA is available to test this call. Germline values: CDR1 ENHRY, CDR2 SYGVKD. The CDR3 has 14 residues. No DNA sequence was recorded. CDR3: CAIRKQGESYEQYF.

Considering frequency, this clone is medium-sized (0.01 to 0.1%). The CDR3 loop is CASSFALSNGYTF. The V gene is TRBV28, the J gene TRBJ1-2. The CDR3 consists of 13 residues. No DNA appears here. The germline gives CDR1 MDHEN, CDR2 SYDVKM.

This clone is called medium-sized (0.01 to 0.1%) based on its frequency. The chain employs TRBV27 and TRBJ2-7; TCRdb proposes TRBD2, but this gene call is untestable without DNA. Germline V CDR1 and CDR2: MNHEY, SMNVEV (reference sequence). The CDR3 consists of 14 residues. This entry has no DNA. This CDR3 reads CASSSGLVIDEQYF.

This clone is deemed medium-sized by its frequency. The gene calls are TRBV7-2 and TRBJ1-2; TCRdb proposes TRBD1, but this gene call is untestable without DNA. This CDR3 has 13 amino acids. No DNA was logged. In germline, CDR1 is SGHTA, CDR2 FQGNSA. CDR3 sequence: CASTLNQGHGYTF.

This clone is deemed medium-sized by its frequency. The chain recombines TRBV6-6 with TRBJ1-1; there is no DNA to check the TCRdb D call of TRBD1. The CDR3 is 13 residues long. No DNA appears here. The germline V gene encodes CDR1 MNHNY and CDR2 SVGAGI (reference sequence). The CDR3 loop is CASSYRGHTEAFF.

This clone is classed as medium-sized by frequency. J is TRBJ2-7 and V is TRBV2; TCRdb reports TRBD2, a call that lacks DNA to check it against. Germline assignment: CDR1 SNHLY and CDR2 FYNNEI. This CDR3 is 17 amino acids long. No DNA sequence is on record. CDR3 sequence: CASSASLAGSYSYEQYF.

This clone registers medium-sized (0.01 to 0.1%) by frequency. CDR3 amino acids: CAWRGTGTNTEAFF. The chain combines TRBV30 with TRBJ1-1; TCRdb indicates TRBD1, and absent DNA this call remains unverified. This CDR3 spans 14 amino acids. DNA is not recorded here. The V gene's germline CDR1 is GTSNPN and CDR2 SVGIG (reference sequence).

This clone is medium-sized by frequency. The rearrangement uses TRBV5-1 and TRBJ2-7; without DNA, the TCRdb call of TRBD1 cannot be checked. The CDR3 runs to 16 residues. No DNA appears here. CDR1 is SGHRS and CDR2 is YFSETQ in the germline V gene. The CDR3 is CASSELTGTGASEQYF.

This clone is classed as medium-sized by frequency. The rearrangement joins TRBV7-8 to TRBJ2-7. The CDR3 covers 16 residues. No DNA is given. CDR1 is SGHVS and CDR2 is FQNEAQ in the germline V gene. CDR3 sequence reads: CASSLIWGYGSYEQYF.

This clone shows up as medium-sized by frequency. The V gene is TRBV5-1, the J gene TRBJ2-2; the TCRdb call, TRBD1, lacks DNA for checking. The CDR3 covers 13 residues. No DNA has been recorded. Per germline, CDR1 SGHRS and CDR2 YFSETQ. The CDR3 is CATRTEGTGELFF.

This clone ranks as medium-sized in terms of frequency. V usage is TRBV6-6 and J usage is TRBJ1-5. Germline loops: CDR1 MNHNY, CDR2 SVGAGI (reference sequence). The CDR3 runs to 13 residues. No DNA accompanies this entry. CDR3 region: CASSLHSNQPQHF.

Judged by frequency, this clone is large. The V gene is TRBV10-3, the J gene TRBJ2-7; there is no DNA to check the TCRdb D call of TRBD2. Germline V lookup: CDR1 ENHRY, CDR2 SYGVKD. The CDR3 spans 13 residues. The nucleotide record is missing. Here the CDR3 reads CAISQLASYEQYF.

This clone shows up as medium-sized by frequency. CDR3 in amino acids: CASSPLTGGQNTEAFF. The chain couples TRBV11-2 to TRBJ1-1; TCRdb lists TRBD1, though no DNA is available to test this call. The germline gives CDR1 SGHAT, CDR2 FQNNGV. This CDR3 is built from 16 residues. There is no recorded DNA.